This TCR beta chain was obtained from a study of CD8 T cells in ankylosing spondylitis. General study findings and limits: Disease-linked clones reportedly concentrated significantly in matched ankylosing spondylitis synovial fluid. A motif in TCR beta, a set of fewer than ten highly homologous variants, appeared characteristic of ankylosing spondylitis blood.

Libraries of TCR beta came from quantitative 5'-RACE with molecular barcodes. TCRdb re-called the 5' RACE reads with MiXCR, one entry per CDR3 protein. Altogether some 140,000 distinct CDR3 sequences are present, about an eighth being singletons, with the ten largest covering about 4%. The CDR3 has 13 amino acids. V was shortened by 1 base and J by 3 bases, with 7 bases between the two germline ends. The germline V gene has CDR1 SGHTA and CDR2 FQGNSA. This clonotype was detected many times. Antigen specificity is unknown. This sequence was found in a female donor with ankylosing spondylitis or in good health (not recorded which). The gene calls are TRBV7-2 and TRBJ2-7; D call uncertain. The specimen was blood, either unsorted or a sorted T cell fraction (not recorded which). The CDR3 sequence is CASSLGVNYEQYF. The CDR3 DNA reads as TGTGCCAGCAGCTTAGGGGTGAACTACGAGCAGTACTTC.